A selection of T cell receptor beta chains follows, all from one sample in a study of OX40 agonist ivuxolimab in advanced cancers. Assay: immunoSEQ multiplex PCR; the TCRdb copy retains only in-frame clones and omits some. The sample comprises more than 30,000 clones, roughly 90% of which are singletons, and 4% rests with the top ten. The sample here was CD4+ or CD8+ T cells sorted from blood, taken in a trial of the OX40 agonist ivuxolimab. These receptor sequences come from an adult with an advanced solid tumor such as melanoma, head and neck, liver or kidney cancer. Each CDR3 is given with its conserved first and last residue. The order of the fields is V gene, J gene, CDR3 protein.

v_gene: TRBV7-8
j_gene: TRBJ1-1
CDR3aa: CASSLGTVNTEAFF

v_gene: TRBV28
j_gene: TRBJ1-3
CDR3aa: CASSSHLGSGNTIYF

v_gene: TRBV18
j_gene: TRBJ1-2
CDR3aa: CASSPAFANYGYTF

v_gene: TRBV28
j_gene: TRBJ1-1
CDR3aa: CASSAGGGTEAFF

v_gene: TRBV2
j_gene: TRBJ2-7
CDR3aa: CASSPSGLAYEQYF

v_gene: TRBV7-2
j_gene: TRBJ2-2
CDR3aa: CASSRQGSAGELFF

v_gene: TRBV11-2
j_gene: TRBJ1-2
CDR3aa: CASSTNKASIHGYTF

v_gene: TRBV6-6
j_gene: TRBJ2-7
CDR3aa: CASSPDRSYEQYF

v_gene: TRBV2
j_gene: TRBJ1-1
CDR3aa: CASSAGGLTEAFF

v_gene: TRBV6-5
j_gene: TRBJ1-2
CDR3aa: CASRLDSTYGYTF

v_gene: TRBV21-1
j_gene: TRBJ2-1
CDR3aa: CASSLAGLAGGLPDNEQFF

v_gene: TRBV27
j_gene: TRBJ2-3
CDR3aa: CASSLSIAAGDRDTQYF

v_gene: TRBV30
j_gene: TRBJ1-6
CDR3aa: CAWRLGNWKPPLHF

v_gene: TRBV5-1
j_gene: TRBJ2-3
CDR3aa: CASSLALGSDTQYF

v_gene: TRBV7-2
j_gene: TRBJ2-3
CDR3aa: CASSLRRPDTQYF

v_gene: TRBV6-5
j_gene: TRBJ2-3
CDR3aa: CASSLTGERDTQYF

v_gene: TRBV25-1
j_gene: TRBJ2-1
CDR3aa: CASSDNRGPYNEQFF

v_gene: TRBV28
j_gene: TRBJ2-5
CDR3aa: CASSRYSQETQYF

v_gene: TRBV5-1
j_gene: TRBJ2-1
CDR3aa: CASSLATPHNEQFF

v_gene: TRBV28
j_gene: TRBJ1-5
CDR3aa: CASNLGGQGASQPQHF

v_gene: TRBV5-6
j_gene: TRBJ1-2
CDR3aa: CASSYSGANYGYTF

v_gene: TRBV1
j_gene: TRBJ1-2
CDR3aa: CTSSRGQGIYGYTF

v_gene: TRBV28
j_gene: TRBJ2-7
CDR3aa: CASKSQGSGSYEQYF

v_gene: TRBV7-8
j_gene: TRBJ1-2
CDR3aa: CASSARDNYGYTF

v_gene: TRBV9
j_gene: TRBJ2-7
CDR3aa: CASSVAPTSLAGRYEQYF

v_gene: TRBV28
j_gene: TRBJ2-4
CDR3aa: CASSLINIQYF

v_gene: TRBV10-2
j_gene: TRBJ1-1
CDR3aa: CASSESRGRAFF

v_gene: TRBV18
j_gene: TRBJ1-2
CDR3aa: CASSPRTGSNYGYTF

v_gene: TRBV5-1
j_gene: TRBJ2-1
CDR3aa: CASSSPRGQLVAGDTYNEQFF